This TCR beta chain is from a study of beta chain features in type 1 diabetes. Whole-study findings and limits: Significant though moderate, a shortening of TCRB CDR3s appeared in all four CD4+ subsets of Type 1 diabetes patients. The analysis here could not establish whether HLA type shapes TCRB rearrangement.

As to this clone: Its matching antigen is unknown.

The isolated RNA, all of it, was reverse transcribed, so expressed TCRB transcripts were what got sequenced. Clones were read by immunoSEQ multiplex PCR, and TCRdb kept only the in-frame ones, dropping some. There are 120,000 to 150,000 clones in the sample; 13% occur only once, and 1.3% lies in the top ten. Trimming removed 1 base from V and 0 bases from J, with 16 bases in between. Germline V CDR1 and CDR2: MNHEY, SMNVEV (reference sequence). The CDR3 spans 19 residues. J is TRBJ2-6 and V is TRBV27; a possible D gene is TRBD1 (6 bases). The material sequenced was central memory CD4+ T cells from blood. The receptor's source is a man aged 18 to 29 with type 1 diabetes. CDR3: CASSLYLTGTLSGANVLTF. In DNA form, the CDR3 reads TGTGCCAGCAGTTTATACCTGACAGGAACTCTCTCTGGGGCCAACGTCCTGACTTTC.